Shown below are 14 T cell receptor beta chains from a single sample sequenced in a study of blood T cells in healthy people across ages. PCR was performed a second time for about 7 to 11 cycles using a sample-barcoded 5' primer and a J-beta primer mix. One entry per CDR3 protein, called by TCRdb with MiXCR from the 5' RACE reads. The repertoire holds over 1.5 million distinct CDR3 sequences, with roughly 50% as singletons. Sequencing input: blood. Source of these receptors: a woman aged 40 to 50 in good health.

The chain has TRBV6-5 and TRBJ2-5, with 7 bases fitting TRBD2. The CDR3 contains 16 residues. V shed 0 bases and J 1 base; nucleotides not matched to a gene: 5. The germline CDR1 and CDR2 sequences are MNHEY and SVGAGI. CDR3 bases: TGTGCCAGCAGTTACTCGATGGGGGGGACCCAAGAGACCCAGTACTTC. It translates to CASSYSMGGTQETQYF.

This clonotype occurred many times. J is TRBJ2-3 and V is TRBV5-1, with D possibly TRBD1 on 5 matching bases. V was cut by 0 bases and J by 6 bases, with 8 bases left in between. Germline-derived CDR1 and CDR2 are SGHRS and YFSETQ. The CDR3 sequence is 13 residues long. The CDR3 loop reads CASSLDPGDTQYF. The CDR3 nucleotides read TGCGCCAGCAGCTTGGACCCAGGGGATACGCAGTATTTT.

In its sample, this clonotype was seen once. V gene TRBV6-2 or TRBV6-3 combines with J gene TRBJ1-5, with TRBD1 as a possible D gene (6 bases). V lost 11 bases and J lost 0, with 23 bases in between. The CDR3 is made up of 17 amino acids. Germline V gives CDR1 MNHEY, CDR2 SVGEGT. The CDR3 nucleotides read TGTGCCTGCGGAGACAGGTCTCTCCGCAATAGCAATCAGCCCCAGCATTTT. This translates into CACGDRSLRNSNQPQHF.

The rearrangement links TRBV20-1 to TRBJ2-7; 9 bases fit TRBD2. V was pared by 2 bases and J by 5 bases, with 1 base of the junction left unmatched. Germline V gene data show CDR1 as DFQATT and CDR2 as SNEGSKA (reference sequence). The CDR3 runs to 12 residues. CDR3 nucleotides: TGCAGTGCTAGAAAGCGGGAGGACGAGCAGTACTTC. Translated, it gives CSARKREDEQYF.

This clonotype was observed many times. This chain uses TRBV28 with TRBJ2-7, with 9 bases that match TRBD1. The CDR3 extends over 15 amino acids. Germline V CDR1 and CDR2: MDHEN, SYDVKM. Trimming at V came to 4 bases and at J to 4 bases, leaving 8 bases not matched to a gene. Here the CDR3 reads CASSSFGTGSYEQYF. DNA of the CDR3: TGTGCCAGCAGTTCGTTCGGGACAGGGTCGTACGAGCAGTACTTC.

The chain recombines TRBV20-1 with TRBJ2-7, with D tentatively TRBD2 (5 bases). The germline V gene encodes CDR1 DFQATT and CDR2 SNEGSKA (reference sequence). The CDR3 covers 13 residues. The V end lost 6 bases, the J end lost 2 bases, and 14 bases lay between the germline ends. The CDR3 spells CSAGGAAPYEQYF. The CDR3, as DNA: TGCAGTGCCGGCGGAGCGGCCCCCTACGAGCAGTACTTC.

The J gene is TRBJ2-1, the V gene TRBV27; 7 nucleotides match TRBD1. Unmatched junction bases numbered 9, after V lost 7 bases and J lost 0 bases. The CDR3 has 16 residues. Germline loops: CDR1 MNHEY, CDR2 SMNVEV (reference sequence). The CDR3 protein is CASNLRGQSSYNEQFF. CDR3 coding DNA: TGTGCCAGCAACCTGAGGGGGCAGAGCTCCTACAATGAGCAGTTCTTC.

The chain joins TRBV7-9 to TRBJ2-3, with unresolved D. Germline values: CDR1 SEHNR, CDR2 FQNEAQ (reference sequence). This CDR3 is 15 amino acids long. Trimming stripped 2 bases from V and 1 base from J, with 10 bases between. The CDR3 protein is CASSLSSSGTDTQYF. The CDR3 bases are TGTGCCAGCAGCTTAAGTTCCAGCGGCACAGATACGCAGTATTTT.

The V gene is TRBV10-1, the J gene TRBJ2-3; unclear D gene. This CDR3 contains 14 residues. V was clipped by 2 bases and J by 2 bases, with 8 bases between them. Germline CDR1 is WNHNN and CDR2 is SYGVQD (reference sequence). The CDR3: CASSESGFTDTQYF. CDR3 DNA sequence: TGCGCCAGCAGTGAGAGTGGCTTCACAGATACGCAGTATTTT.

The rearrangement links TRBV6-6 to TRBJ1-4, with D maybe TRBD1 (5 bases). The CDR3 consists of 16 residues. The germline V gene has CDR1 MNHNY and CDR2 SVGAGI (reference sequence). The germline V and J ends were trimmed by 6 bases and 3 bases, with 17 bases remaining between them. Here the CDR3 reads CASRPGGAAPNEKLFF. CDR3 nucleotides: TGTGCCAGCAGGCCGGGCGGGGCGGCCCCTAATGAAAAACTGTTTTTT.

V is TRBV6-2 or TRBV6-3 and J is TRBJ1-1, with D unclear. CDR1 MNHEY and CDR2 SVGEGT come from the germline V gene. The CDR3 is 14 amino acids. The V end lost 0 bases, the J end lost 3 bases, and 8 bases lay between the germline ends. CDR3 sequence: CASSYSKVDTEAFF. In nucleotides, the CDR3 is TGTGCCAGCAGTTACTCGAAGGTGGACACTGAAGCTTTCTTT.

The CDR3 sequence: CASSLNERAAWETQYF. CDR3 DNA: TGTGCCAGCAGCTTAAATGAGCGGGCAGCCTGGGAGACCCAGTACTTC. The chain links TRBV11-2 to TRBJ2-5; the D gene is possibly TRBD2 (6 bases). This CDR3 contains 16 residues. With 2 bases removed from V and 5 bases from J, the gap between germline ends came to 18 bases. Looked up from germline, CDR1 is SGHAT and CDR2 is FQNNGV.

The chain joins TRBV5-1 to TRBJ2-5, with 8 bases matching TRBD2. CDR3 length equals 16 residues. Trimming cost V 0 bases and J 2 bases; bases outside gene matches: 6. Per the germline V gene, CDR1 is SGHRS and CDR2 is YFSETQ. The CDR3 loop reads CASSLGGTSRQETQYF. CDR3 DNA sequence: TGCGCCAGCAGCTTGGGGGGGACTAGTAGGCAAGAGACCCAGTACTTC.

This clonotype was detected only a few times. For the CDR3, the DNA is TGTGCCAGCAGTTCTGGGACAGTCCTTAGCACAGATACGCAGTATTTT. Translated: CASSSGTVLSTDTQYF. The genes are TRBV28 and TRBJ2-3; 7 bases are a match to TRBD1. The V gene end was trimmed by 4 bases and the J gene end by 0 bases; junction bases not matched to a gene: 7. The CDR3 totals 16 residues. Germline V gene sequence: CDR1 MDHEN, CDR2 SYDVKM. Full variable domain (outside the CDR3, taken from reference TRBV28 and TRBJ2-3): DVKVTQSSRYLVKRTGEKVFLECVQDMDHENMFWYRQDPGLGLRLIYFSYDVKMKEKGDIPEGYSVSREKKERFSLILESASTNQTSMYLCASSSGTVLSTDTQYFGPGTRLTVL.